These T cell receptor beta chains were read from a single sample in a study of T cells after posttransplantation cyclophosphamide. Only in-frame clones appear in the TCRdb table, and some are missing; sequencing was by immunoSEQ multiplex PCR. There are tens of thousands of clones in the sample, none observed a single time. Sequencing was carried out using PBMCs. These receptors were collected from a woman in her forties or fifties in good health and a related stem cell transplant donor. Both conserved end residues are part of each CDR3. The D gene is left open where the match is weak. Rows may omit the clone size; those that give it use once, few, many or a size class.

V gene	D gene	clone size	J gene	CDR3 protein	CDR3 DNA
TRBV6-1	TRBD1	many	TRBJ1-2	CASSGFRGPDYGYTF	TGTGCCAGCAGTGGGTTCAGGGGGCCGGACTATGGCTACACCTTC
TRBV11-2	TRBD1	many	TRBJ1-2	CASRLQTGAVLGYTF	TGTGCCAGCAGGTTACAGACAGGGGCGGTATTAGGCTACACCTTC
TRBV5-1	.	many	TRBJ2-7	CASSLAGWGTTYEQYF	TGCGCCAGCAGCTTGGCTGGTTGGGGGACAACGTACGAGCAGTACTTC
TRBV4-2	.	many	TRBJ1-1	CASSQDGETRTEAFF	TGTGCCAGCAGCCAAGACGGGGAGACGAGGACTGAAGCTTTCTTT
TRBV27	TRBD1	many	TRBJ1-6	CASSPHGRDRGRTDSPLHF	TGTGCCAGCAGTCCCCACGGCCGGGACAGGGGACGTACGGATTCACCCCTCCACTTT
TRBV28	TRBD1	many	TRBJ1-1	CASGDTTGFNTEAFF	TGTGCCAGCGGTGACACGACAGGGTTTAACACTGAAGCTTTCTTT
TRBV28	TRBD1	many	TRBJ2-4	CASSLSTGGWDRDF	TGTGCCAGCAGTTTATCGACAGGGGGCTGGGACAGGGACTTC
TRBV9	.	many	TRBJ2-5	CASSAGGTQETQYF	TGTGCCAGCAGTGCTGGGGGGACTCAAGAGACCCAGTACTTC
TRBV7-3	.	many	TRBJ2-3	CASSSIRSLGTQYF	TGTGCCAGCAGCTCGATACGGTCACTAGGAACGCAGTATTTT
TRBV27	.	many	TRBJ2-7	CASSLDGGFSYEQYF	TGTGCCAGCAGTTTAGATGGAGGCTTCTCCTACGAGCAGTACTTC
TRBV7-3	TRBD1	many	TRBJ2-7	CASSLGVTGVYEQYF	TGTGCCAGCAGCTTAGGGGTGACAGGGGTCTACGAGCAGTACTTC
TRBV28	.	many	TRBJ2-1	CASIPPSTGSSYNEQFF	TGTGCCAGCATTCCCCCTTCCACAGGGAGCTCCTACAATGAGCAGTTCTTC
TRBV28	.	.	TRBJ1-2	CASSLSSGRERNYGYTF	TGTGCCAGCAGTTTATCCTCGGGTCGAGAGAGAAACTATGGCTACACCTTC
TRBV5-4	TRBD1	many	TRBJ2-7	CASSRDRGGEQYF	TGTGCCAGCAGCCGGGACAGGGGAGGCGAGCAGTACTTC
TRBV14	.	few	TRBJ2-7	CASSLPHRPPYEQYF	TGTGCCAGCAGCCTCCCACACAGGCCCCCCTACGAGCAGTACTTC
TRBV27	TRBD2	many	TRBJ2-2	CASSSDLLAGVTGELFF	TGTGCCAGCAGTTCCGATTTACTAGCGGGTGTAACCGGGGAGCTGTTTTTT
TRBV27	TRBD1	many	TRBJ2-6	CASRAIRGRGGRPHPGANVLTF	TGTGCCAGCAGAGCAATCAGGGGGCGCGGCGGTAGGCCTCACCCTGGGGCCAACGTCCTGACTTTC
TRBV9	TRBD1	many	TRBJ1-2	CASSVDRGSDYGYTF	TGTGCCAGCAGCGTCGACAGGGGAAGCGACTATGGCTACACCTTC
TRBV7-7	.	many	TRBJ2-3	CASSLARTDYTQYF	TGTGCCAGCAGCTTAGCCCGGACAGACTATACGCAGTATTTT
TRBV28	TRBD1	.	TRBJ2-7	CASTPPLGGQGTYEQYF	TGTGCCAGCACTCCCCCCTTGGGTGGACAGGGGACCTACGAGCAGTACTTC
TRBV7-3	.	many	TRBJ2-2	CASRREAGELFF	TGTGCCAGCCGGAGGGAGGCCGGGGAGCTGTTTTTT
TRBV4-1	TRBD1	many	TRBJ1-2	CASSQNLRGQGYGYTF	TGCGCCAGCAGCCAAAACCTCCGCGGACAGGGCTATGGCTACACCTTC
TRBV28	TRBD1	many	TRBJ1-1	CASRGQGMNTEAFF	TGTGCCAGCAGGGGACAGGGAATGAACACTGAAGCTTTCTTT
TRBV29-1	.	many	TRBJ2-7	CSVLEQGSSYEQYF	TGCAGCGTTCTTGAACAGGGTTCGTCCTACGAGCAGTACTTC
TRBV7-6	TRBD2	many	TRBJ2-7	CASSLAPLVAGVAYEQYF	TGTGCCAGCAGCTTAGCCCCATTGGTAGCGGGGGTTGCCTACGAGCAGTACTTC
TRBV7-2	.	many	TRBJ1-2	CASSLGGGLGNGYTF	TGTGCCAGCAGCTTAGGGGGGGGGTTGGGGAATGGCTACACCTTC
TRBV18	.	many	TRBJ2-7	CASSPQYRQGDYEQYF	TGTGCCAGCTCACCACAATATCGACAAGGCGACTACGAGCAGTACTTC
TRBV28	.	few	TRBJ1-4	CASSLLGGSMGEKLFF	TGTGCCAGCAGTTTACTGGGAGGCTCAATGGGCGAAAAACTGTTTTTT
TRBV18	.	many	TRBJ1-6	CASSPTPGLGWNSPLHF	TGTGCCAGCTCACCAACGCCAGGTCTTGGATGGAATTCACCCCTCCACTTT
TRBV30	.	many	TRBJ1-1	CAWWDTLGTEAFF	TGTGCCTGGTGGGACACCCTAGGGACTGAAGCTTTCTTT
TRBV7-6	TRBD1	few	TRBJ2-1	CASSPTLTGGSYNEQFF	TGTGCCAGCAGCCCGACCTTGACAGGGGGGTCCTACAATGAGCAGTTCTTC
TRBV15	.	many	TRBJ2-5	CATSRSSLETQYF	TGTGCCACCAGCAGATCGAGTTTAGAGACCCAGTACTTC
TRBV12-5	TRBD1	many	TRBJ1-6	CASGLVLSTRGQAYNSPLHF	TGTGCTAGTGGTTTGGTACTGTCAACGAGAGGACAGGCGTATAATTCACCCCTCCACTTT
TRBV30	TRBD2	.	TRBJ2-1	CAWSSSGGAVFF	TGTGCCTGGAGCTCTAGCGGGGGGGCGGTGTTCTTC
TRBV6-5	TRBD1	many	TRBJ1-4	CASSSTGGAGDEKLFF	TGTGCCAGCAGTTCCACAGGGGGCGCAGGCGATGAAAAACTGTTTTTT
TRBV27	TRBD1	many	TRBJ1-1	CASNPGQGRSAEAFF	TGTGCCAGCAACCCAGGACAGGGGAGATCGGCTGAAGCTTTCTTT
TRBV11-3	TRBD1	many	TRBJ2-6	CASSAGQGVSGANVLTF	TGTGCCAGCAGCGCCGGACAGGGAGTCTCTGGGGCCAACGTCCTGACTTTC
TRBV5-6	.	many	TRBJ2-7	CASSFGGSYEQYF	TGTGCCAGCAGCTTCGGAGGCTCCTACGAGCAGTACTTC
TRBV7-2	TRBD2	many	TRBJ2-5	CASSLQRGRQTQYF	TGTGCCAGCAGCCTACAGCGGGGGCGGCAGACCCAGTACTTC
TRBV5-1	.	many	TRBJ1-4	CASSLRALGEEKLFF	TGCGCCAGCAGCTTGAGGGCCCTGGGAGAGGAAAAACTGTTTTTT
TRBV7-6	TRBD2	many	TRBJ2-5	CASSLIAGAAETQYF	TGTGCCAGCAGCTTAATAGCGGGGGCGGCGGAGACCCAGTACTTC
TRBV5-4	TRBD1	many	TRBJ2-5	CASSLTGGLQETQYF	TGTGCCAGCAGCTTGACAGGGGGCTTACAGGAGACCCAGTACTTC
TRBV18	.	many	TRBJ2-7	CASSPDFFTYEQYF	TGTGCCAGCTCACCTGACTTCTTCACCTACGAGCAGTACTTC
TRBV5-1	.	many	TRBJ2-7	CASSLKTVSTYEQYF	TGCGCCAGCAGCTTAAAAACGGTTAGTACCTACGAGCAGTACTTC
TRBV7-2	.	many	TRBJ1-4	CASSLGVGLKKLFF	TGTGCCAGCAGCTTAGGTGTTGGCTTGAAAAAACTGTTTTTT
TRBV18	.	many	TRBJ2-4	CASVGERAKNIQYF	TGTGCCAGCGTCGGGGAGAGAGCCAAAAACATTCAGTACTTC
TRBV28	TRBD1	many	TRBJ1-5	CASVVSAGGRQPQHF	TGTGCCAGCGTTGTATCGGCAGGGGGCAGGCAGCCCCAGCATTTT
TRBV27	.	.	TRBJ2-7	CASSLLGGKTYEQYF	TGTGCCAGCAGTTTACTGGGGGGTAAAACCTACGAGCAGTACTTC
TRBV11-2	TRBD1	many	TRBJ1-1	CASSRHQRPGQGRTEAFF	TGTGCCAGCAGCCGTCATCAAAGACCAGGACAGGGTAGGACTGAAGCTTTCTTT
TRBV18	TRBD1	many	TRBJ2-5	CASSPGQGQETQYF	TGTGCCAGCTCACCGGGACAGGGACAAGAGACCCAGTACTTC
TRBV2	.	many	TRBJ2-7	CASRGTFFSYEQYF	TGTGCCAGCAGGGGGACATTTTTCTCCTACGAGCAGTACTTC
TRBV5-1	.	many	TRBJ1-6	CASSIDGGNNSPLHF	TGCGCCAGCAGTATCGATGGGGGGAACAATTCACCCCTCCACTTT